This T cell receptor beta chain comes out of a study of T cells in Graves' hyperthyroidism and ophthalmopathy. Study-level information: Peripheral blood was taken when the disease was first diagnosed, before any treatment began. Study-level findings and limits: A model of 13 V-J features distinguished ophthalmopathy from stable hyperthyroidism.

The CDR3 covers 15 residues. Germline V lookup: CDR1 SEHNR, CDR2 FQNEAQ (reference sequence). Deletions cut 1 base from V and 6 bases from J, with 13 bases between. With regard to this clonotype: Its antigen remains unknown.

RNA transcripts provided the source from which TCR beta CDR3 regions were amplified. HTBI primers drove first-round RT-PCR of the TCR CDR3. TCRdb reprocessed the multiplex PCR reads with MiXCR, giving one entry per CDR3 protein. The data hold more than 300,000 distinct CDR3 sequences, with roughly 18% observed a single time. The chain carries TRBV7-9 and TRBJ1-5; weak D call: TRBD1 (5 bases). This clonotype originated in a man in his late teens or twenties with Graves' ophthalmopathy. The specimen sequenced was blood. CDR3 sequence reads: CASSLGVAGTQPQHF. For the CDR3, the DNA is TGTGCCAGCAGCTTAGGAGTCGCAGGGACTCAGCCCCAGCATTTT.